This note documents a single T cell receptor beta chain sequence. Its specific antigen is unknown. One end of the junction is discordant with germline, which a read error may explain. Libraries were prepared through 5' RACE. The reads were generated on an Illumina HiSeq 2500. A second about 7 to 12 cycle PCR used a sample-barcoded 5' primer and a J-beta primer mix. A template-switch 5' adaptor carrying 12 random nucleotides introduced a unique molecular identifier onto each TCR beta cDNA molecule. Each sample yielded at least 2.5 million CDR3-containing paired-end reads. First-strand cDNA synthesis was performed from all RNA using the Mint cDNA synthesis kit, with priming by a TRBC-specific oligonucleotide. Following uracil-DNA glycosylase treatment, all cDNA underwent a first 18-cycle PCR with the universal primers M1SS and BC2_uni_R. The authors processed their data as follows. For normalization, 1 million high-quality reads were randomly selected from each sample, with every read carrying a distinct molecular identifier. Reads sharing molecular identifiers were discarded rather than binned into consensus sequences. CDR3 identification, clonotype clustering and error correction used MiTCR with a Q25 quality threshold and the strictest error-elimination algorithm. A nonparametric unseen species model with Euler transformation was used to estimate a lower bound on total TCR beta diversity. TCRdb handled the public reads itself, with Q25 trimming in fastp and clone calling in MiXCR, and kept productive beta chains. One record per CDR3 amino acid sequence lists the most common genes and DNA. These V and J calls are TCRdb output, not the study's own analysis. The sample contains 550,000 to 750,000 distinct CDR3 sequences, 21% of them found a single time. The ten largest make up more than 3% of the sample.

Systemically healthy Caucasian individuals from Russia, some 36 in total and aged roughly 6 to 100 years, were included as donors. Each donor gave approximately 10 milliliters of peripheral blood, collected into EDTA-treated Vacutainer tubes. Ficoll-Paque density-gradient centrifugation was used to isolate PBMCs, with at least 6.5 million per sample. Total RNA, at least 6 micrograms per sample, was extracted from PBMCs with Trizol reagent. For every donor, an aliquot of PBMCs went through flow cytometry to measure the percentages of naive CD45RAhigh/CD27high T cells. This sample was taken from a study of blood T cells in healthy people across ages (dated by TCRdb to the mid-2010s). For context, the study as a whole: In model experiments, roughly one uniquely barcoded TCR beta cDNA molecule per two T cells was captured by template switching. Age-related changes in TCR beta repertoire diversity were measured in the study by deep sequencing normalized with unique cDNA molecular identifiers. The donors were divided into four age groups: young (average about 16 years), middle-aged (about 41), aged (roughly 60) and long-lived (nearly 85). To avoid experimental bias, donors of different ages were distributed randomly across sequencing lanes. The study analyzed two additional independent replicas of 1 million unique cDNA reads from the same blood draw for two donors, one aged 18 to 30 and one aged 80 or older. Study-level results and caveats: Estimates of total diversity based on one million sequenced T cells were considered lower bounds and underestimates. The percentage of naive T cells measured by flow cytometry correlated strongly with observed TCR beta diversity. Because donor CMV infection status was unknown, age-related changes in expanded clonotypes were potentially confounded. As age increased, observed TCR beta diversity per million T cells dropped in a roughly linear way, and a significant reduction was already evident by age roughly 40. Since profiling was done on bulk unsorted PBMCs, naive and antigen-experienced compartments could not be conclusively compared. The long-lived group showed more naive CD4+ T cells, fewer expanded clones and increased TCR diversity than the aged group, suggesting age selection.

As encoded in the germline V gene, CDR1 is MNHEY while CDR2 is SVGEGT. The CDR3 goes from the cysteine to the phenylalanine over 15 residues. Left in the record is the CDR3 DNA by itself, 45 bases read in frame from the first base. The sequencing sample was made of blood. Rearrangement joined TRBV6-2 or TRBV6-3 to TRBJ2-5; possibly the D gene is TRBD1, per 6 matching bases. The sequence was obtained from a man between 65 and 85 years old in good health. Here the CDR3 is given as CAGSYGTQVGETQYF. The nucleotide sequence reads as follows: TGTGCCGGCAGTTACGGGACACAAGTCGGAGAGACCCAGTACTTC.